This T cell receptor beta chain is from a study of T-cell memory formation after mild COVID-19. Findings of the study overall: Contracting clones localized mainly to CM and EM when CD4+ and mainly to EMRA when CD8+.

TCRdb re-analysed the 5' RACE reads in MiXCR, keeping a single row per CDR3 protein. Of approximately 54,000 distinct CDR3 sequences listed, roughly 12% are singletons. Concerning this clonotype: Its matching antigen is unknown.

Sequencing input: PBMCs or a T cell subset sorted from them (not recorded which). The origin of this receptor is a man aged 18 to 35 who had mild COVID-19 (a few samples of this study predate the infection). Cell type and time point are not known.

CDR3 in DNA: TGTGCCAGCAGAGACAGGGGAGACGAGCAGTACGTC. It translates to CASRDRGDEQYV. The rearrangement joins TRBV6-2 or TRBV6-3 to TRBJ2-7; 8 bases align to TRBD1. This CDR3 is 12 amino acids long. Germline CDR1 reads MNHEY; CDR2 reads SVGEGT. Trimming cost V 6 bases and J 5 bases; bases outside gene matches: 3.